The entry below gives a single T cell receptor (beta chain) sequence along with its context. This CDR3 has 13 amino acids. CDR1 and CDR2 (germline): GTSNPN, SVGIG (reference sequence). V lost 1 base and J 8 bases, leaving 11 bases between the germline ends. Authors' data handling: Nucleated cell number was recorded as an estimate derived from reference gene primer amplification. Measured with immunoSEQ multiplex PCR; TCRdb has only the in-frame clones, and not every one. That table gives V, J and clone size, and the DNA gave D and trimming. This table has approximately 240,000 clones, about 88% appearing once. This entry is derived from a study of blood T cell repertoires in COVID-19. Study at large: From the United States, Italy and Spain came samples of acute and convalescent COVID-19. From T cells, B-cell-depleted T cells, or PBMCs came the material, which was cDNA or gDNA.

The sequence derives from a woman aged 40 to 49 who had recovered from COVID-19. Sequenced material: peripheral blood. The chain uses TRBV30 and TRBJ1-4; maybe TRBD1 (5 bases). CDR3 DNA sequence: TGTGCCTGGAGTGCAGGGACTAGCGAAAAACTGTTTTTT. Translation gives CAWSAGTSEKLFF.